This TCR beta chain stems from a study of blood T cell repertoires in COVID-19. Method: immunoSEQ multiplex PCR; TCRdb's copy keeps in-frame clones and lacks some. The sample records approximately 330,000 clones, approximately 86% being singletons. The trim removed 8 bases at V and 9 bases at J, leaving 5 bases unmatched. There are 13 residues in the CDR3. Looked up from germline, CDR1 is MNHEY and CDR2 is SVGAGI. The sequence was collected from a man aged 30 to 39 with COVID-19, enrolled during active disease. The chain is built from TRBV6-5 and TRBJ2-1; 12 nucleotides match TRBD1. Sequencing used peripheral blood. In DNA, the CDR3 is TGTGCCAGCCAGGGACAGGGGGCGGGTGAGCAGTTCTTC. Amino acid sequence: CASQGQGAGEQFF.